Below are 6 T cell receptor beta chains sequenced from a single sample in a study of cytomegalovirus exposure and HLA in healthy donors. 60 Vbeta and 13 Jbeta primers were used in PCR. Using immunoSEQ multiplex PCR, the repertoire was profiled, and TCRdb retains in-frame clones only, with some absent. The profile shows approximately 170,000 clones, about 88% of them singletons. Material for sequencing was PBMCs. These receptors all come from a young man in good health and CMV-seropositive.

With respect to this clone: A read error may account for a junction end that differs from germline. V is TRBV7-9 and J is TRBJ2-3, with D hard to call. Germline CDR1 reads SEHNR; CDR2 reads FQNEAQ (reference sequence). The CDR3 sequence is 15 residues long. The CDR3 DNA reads TGTTCCAGCTGCCTCGACGGCGGTGGGTTAGATACGCAGTATTTT. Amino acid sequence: CSSCLDGGGLDTQYF.

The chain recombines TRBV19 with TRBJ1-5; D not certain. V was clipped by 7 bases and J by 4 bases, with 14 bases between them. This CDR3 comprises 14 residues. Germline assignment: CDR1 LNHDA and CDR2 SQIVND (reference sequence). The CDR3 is CASNWAGLNQPQHF. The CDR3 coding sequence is TGTGCCAGTAATTGGGCAGGTTTAAATCAGCCCCAGCATTTT.

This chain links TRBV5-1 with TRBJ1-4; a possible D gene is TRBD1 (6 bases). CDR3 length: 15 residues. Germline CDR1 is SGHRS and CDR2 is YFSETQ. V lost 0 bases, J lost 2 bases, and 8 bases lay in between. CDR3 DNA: TGCGCCAGCAGCTTGGGCAGGGGTACTAATGAAAAACTGTTTTTT. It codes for CASSLGRGTNEKLFF.

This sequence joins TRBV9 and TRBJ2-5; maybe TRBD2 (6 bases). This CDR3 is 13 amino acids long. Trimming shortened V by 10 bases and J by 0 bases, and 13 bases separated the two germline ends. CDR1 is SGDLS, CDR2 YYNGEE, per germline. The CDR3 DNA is TGTGCCTCTTCAGGAGGGTACCAAGAGACCCAGTACTTC. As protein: CASSGGYQETQYF.

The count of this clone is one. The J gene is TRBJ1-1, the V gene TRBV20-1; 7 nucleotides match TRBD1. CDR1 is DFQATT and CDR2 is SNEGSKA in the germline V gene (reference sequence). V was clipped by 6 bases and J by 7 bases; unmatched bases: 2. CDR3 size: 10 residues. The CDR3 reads CSAGTVEAFF. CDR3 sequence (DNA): TGCAGTGCCGGGACAGTTGAAGCTTTCTTT.

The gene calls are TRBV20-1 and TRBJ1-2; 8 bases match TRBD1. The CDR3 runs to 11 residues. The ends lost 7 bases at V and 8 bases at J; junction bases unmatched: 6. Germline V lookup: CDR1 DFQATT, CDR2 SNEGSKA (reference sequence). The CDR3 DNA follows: TGCAGTGTAACAGGGGGACAAGGCTACACCTTC. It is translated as CSVTGGQGYTF.